This TCR beta chain was sequenced during a study of T cells in Graves' hyperthyroidism and ophthalmopathy. Study results and caveats: Most thyroid clonotypes expanded above 0.001 were also detected in blood. Ophthalmopathy was predicted by the model a median of approximately 6.6 months ahead of onset.

The J segment lost 11 bases and the V segment lost 4 bases, leaving 15 bases of the junction unmatched. CDR1 and CDR2 (germline): SGHTS, YDEGEE. The CDR3 loop spans 15 amino acids. Researchers took RNA transcripts and amplified the TCR beta CDR3 regions from them. Initially, a first-round RT-PCR of the TCR CDR3 employed the HTBI primer set. One entry per CDR3 protein, called by TCRdb with MiXCR from the multiplex PCR reads. The sample holds fewer than 750,000 distinct CDR3 sequences; 46% are singletons and the top ten take around 8%. Hyperthyroidism had been newly diagnosed in patients aged 18 to 65, and its duration was under 2 months. The study excluded patients with uncontrolled infection, other autoimmune disease, pregnancy or lactation. This clonotype has a handful of counts. Antigen specificity is unknown.

The chain employs TRBV5-8 and TRBJ2-7; TRBD1 agrees at 10 bases. The receptor's source is a young woman with Graves' hyperthyroidism. Sequenced input: peripheral blood or thyroid tissue (not recorded which). CDR3 bases: TGTGCCAGCAGCCCCCCCGGGACAGGGGTCCCTAAGGAGTACTTC. Residues: CASSPPGTGVPKEYF.